The sequence of this TCR beta chain was determined in a study of T cell clonotyping in hematopoietic cell transplantation. This clone was recorded only once. Its matching antigen is unknown. J gave up 3 bases and V 4 bases, and 10 bases lay outside the gene matches. The CDR3 is 15 amino acids. CDR1 is SGHDT and CDR2 is YYEEEE in the germline V gene. Overall study findings and caveats: Broader posttransplant TCR repertoire diversity was predicted by graft donor and pretransplant recipient Inverse Simpson Index values. Recipient TCR diversity dropped after transplant; expanded clonotypes rose from day 30 to 180.

The sample's time point: recipient sample about 28 days before transplant, after cytoreduction. Blood collection times were about day -28 and days 30, 100, 180 posttransplant. Clones were sequenced by immunoSEQ multiplex PCR, and TCRdb holds only the in-frame ones, with some missing. The table includes 7,000 to 9,500 clones, 88% detected once. The receptor comes from a man in his 60s with acute myeloid leukemia. Some clones in this sample may be carry-over from other donors' samples. The source material was peripheral blood mononuclear cells, sampled before stem cell transplant. The chain combines TRBV5-6 with TRBJ2-7, with 7 bases identical to TRBD2. The CDR3 loop reads CASSVGGMIVYEQYF. The CDR3 nucleotides read TGTGCCAGCAGCGTCGGGGGGATGATAGTCTACGAGCAGTACTTC.